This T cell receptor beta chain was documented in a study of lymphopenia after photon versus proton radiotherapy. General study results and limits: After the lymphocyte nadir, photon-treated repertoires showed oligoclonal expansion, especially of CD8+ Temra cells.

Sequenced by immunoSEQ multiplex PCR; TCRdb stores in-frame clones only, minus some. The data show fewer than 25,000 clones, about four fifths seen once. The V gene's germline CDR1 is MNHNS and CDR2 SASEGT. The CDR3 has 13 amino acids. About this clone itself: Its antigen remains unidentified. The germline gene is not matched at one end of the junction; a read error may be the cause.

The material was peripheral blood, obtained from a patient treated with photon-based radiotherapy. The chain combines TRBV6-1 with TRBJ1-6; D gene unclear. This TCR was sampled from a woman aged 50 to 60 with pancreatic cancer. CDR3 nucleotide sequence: TGTGCCAGCAGCGAAGACGGGAATTCACCCCTCCACTTT. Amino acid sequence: CASSEDGNSPLHF.